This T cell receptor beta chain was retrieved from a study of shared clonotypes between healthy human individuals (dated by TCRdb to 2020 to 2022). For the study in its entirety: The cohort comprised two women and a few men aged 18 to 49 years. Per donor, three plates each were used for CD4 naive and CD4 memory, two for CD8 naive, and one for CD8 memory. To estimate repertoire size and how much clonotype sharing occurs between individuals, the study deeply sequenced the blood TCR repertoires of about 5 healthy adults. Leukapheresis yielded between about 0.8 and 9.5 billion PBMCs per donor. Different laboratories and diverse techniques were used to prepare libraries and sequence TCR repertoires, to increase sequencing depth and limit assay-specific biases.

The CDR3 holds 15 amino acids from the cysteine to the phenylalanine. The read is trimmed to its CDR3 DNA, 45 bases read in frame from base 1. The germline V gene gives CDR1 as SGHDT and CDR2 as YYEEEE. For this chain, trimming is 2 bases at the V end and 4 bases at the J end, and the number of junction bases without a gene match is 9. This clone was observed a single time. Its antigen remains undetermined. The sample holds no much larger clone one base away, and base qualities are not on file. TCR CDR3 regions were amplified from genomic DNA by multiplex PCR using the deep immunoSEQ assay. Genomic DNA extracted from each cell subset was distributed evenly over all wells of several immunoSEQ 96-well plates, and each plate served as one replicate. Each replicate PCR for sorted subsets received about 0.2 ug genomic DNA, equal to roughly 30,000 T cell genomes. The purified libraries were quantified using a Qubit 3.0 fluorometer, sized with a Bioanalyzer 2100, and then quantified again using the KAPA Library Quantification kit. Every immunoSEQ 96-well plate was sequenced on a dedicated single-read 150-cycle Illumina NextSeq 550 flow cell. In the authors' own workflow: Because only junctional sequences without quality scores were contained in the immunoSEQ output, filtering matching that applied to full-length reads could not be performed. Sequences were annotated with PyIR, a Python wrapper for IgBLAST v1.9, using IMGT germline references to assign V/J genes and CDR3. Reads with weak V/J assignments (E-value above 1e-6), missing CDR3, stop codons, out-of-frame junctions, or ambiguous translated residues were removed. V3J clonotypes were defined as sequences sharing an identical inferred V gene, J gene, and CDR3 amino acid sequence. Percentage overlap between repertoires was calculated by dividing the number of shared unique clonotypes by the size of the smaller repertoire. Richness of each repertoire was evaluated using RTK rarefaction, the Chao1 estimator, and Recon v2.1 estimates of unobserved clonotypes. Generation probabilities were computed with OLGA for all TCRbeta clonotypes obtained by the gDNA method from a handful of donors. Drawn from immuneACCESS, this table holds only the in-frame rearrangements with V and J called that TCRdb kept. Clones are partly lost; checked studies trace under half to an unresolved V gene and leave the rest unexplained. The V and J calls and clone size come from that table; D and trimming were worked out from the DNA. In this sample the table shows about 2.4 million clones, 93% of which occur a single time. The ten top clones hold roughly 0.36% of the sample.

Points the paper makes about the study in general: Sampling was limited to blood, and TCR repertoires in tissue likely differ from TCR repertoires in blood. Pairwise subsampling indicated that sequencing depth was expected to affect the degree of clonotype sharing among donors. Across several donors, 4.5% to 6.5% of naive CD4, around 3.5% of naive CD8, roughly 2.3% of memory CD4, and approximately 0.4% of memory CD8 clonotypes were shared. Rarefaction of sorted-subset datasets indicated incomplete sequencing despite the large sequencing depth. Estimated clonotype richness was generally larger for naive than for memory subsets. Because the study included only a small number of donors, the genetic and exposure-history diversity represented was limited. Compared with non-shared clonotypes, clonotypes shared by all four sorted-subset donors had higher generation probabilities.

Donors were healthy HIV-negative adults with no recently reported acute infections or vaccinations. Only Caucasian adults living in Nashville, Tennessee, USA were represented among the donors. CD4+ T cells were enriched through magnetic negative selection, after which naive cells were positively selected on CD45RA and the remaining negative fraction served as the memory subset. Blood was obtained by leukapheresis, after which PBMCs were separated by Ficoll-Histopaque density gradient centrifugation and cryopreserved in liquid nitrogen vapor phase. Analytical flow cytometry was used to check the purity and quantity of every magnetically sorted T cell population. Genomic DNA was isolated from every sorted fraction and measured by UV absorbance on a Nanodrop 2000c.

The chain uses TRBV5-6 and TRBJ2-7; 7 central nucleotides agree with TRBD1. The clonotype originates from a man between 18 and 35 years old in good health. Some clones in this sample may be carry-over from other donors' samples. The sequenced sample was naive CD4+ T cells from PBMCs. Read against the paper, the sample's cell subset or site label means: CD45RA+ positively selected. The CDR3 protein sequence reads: CASSFGTDGRYEQYF. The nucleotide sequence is TGTGCCAGCAGCTTTGGGACAGACGGTCGGTACGAGCAGTACTTC.